What follows describes a single T cell receptor beta chain. The antigen is unknown. Donors were healthy Caucasian individuals from Russia aged about 6 to 90. Primed by a sample-barcoded 5' primer and a J-beta primer mix, a second PCR proceeded for 7 to 11 cycles. TCRdb reprocessed the 5' RACE reads via MiXCR and lists one record per CDR3 protein. In the table there are 500,000 to 600,000 distinct CDR3 sequences, roughly a quarter of which are singletons. The junction had 12 bases not matched to a gene; V was cut back by 10 bases and J by 0 bases. The CDR3 totals 17 residues. In germline, CDR1 is ENHRY, CDR2 SYGVKD. This sample was included in a study of blood T cells in healthy people across ages. Whole-study results and caveats: TCR beta diversity correlated strongly with naive T cell percentage. TCR beta diversity per million T cells fell roughly linearly with age. Not knowing donor CMV status may have confounded expanded clonotype changes.

The sequence came from a woman aged 70-85 years in good health. The gene calls are TRBV10-3 and TRBJ2-3; 11 bases are a match to TRBD2. Sequenced material: blood. The CDR3 is CASTGTSGAPSTDTQYF. CDR3 in DNA: TGTGCCAGCACCGGGACTAGCGGTGCACCTAGCACAGATACGCAGTATTTT.